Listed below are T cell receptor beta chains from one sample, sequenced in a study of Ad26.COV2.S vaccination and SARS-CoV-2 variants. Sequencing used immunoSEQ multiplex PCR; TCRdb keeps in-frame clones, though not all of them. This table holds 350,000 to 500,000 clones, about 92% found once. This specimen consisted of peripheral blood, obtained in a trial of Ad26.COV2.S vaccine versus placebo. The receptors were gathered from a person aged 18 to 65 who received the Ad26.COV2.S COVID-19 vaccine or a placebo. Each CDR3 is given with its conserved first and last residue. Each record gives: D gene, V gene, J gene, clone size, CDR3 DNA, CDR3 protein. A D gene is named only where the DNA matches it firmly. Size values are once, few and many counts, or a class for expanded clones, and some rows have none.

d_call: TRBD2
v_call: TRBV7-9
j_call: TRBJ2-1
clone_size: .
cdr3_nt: TGTGCCAGCTGGGGACTAGCGGGAGTGGGGAATGAGCAGTTCTTC
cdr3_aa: CASWGLAGVGNEQFF

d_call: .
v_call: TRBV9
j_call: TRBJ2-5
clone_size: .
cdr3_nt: TGTGCCAGCAGCGCTGGGACCCAAGAGACCCAGTACTTC
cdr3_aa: CASSAGTQETQYF

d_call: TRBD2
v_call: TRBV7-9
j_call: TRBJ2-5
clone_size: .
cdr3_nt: TGTGCCAGCAGCTATCAGCGGGAGAGGGAGACCCAGTACTTC
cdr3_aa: CASSYQRERETQYF

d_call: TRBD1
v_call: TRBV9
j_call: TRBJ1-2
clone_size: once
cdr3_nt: TGTGCCAGCAGCGTAGAGGGGACAGACTCCTATGGCTACACCTTC
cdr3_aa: CASSVEGTDSYGYTF

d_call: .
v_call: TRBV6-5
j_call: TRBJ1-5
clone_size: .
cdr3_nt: TGTGCCAGCAGTTCCCAGGATGATCATCAGCCCCAGCATTTT
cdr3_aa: CASSSQDDHQPQHF

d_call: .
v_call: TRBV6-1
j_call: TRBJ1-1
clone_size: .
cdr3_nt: TGTGCCAGCAGTGAAGCGCAGGGGATATTACTCATGAACACTGAAGCTTTCTTT
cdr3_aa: CASSEAQGILLMNTEAFF

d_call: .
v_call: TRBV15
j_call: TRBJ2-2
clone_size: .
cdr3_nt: TGTGCCACCAGCAGAGGACAGATTACCGGGGAGCTGTTTTTT
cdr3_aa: CATSRGQITGELFF

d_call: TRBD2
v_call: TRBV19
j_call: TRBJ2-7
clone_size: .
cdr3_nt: TGTGCCAGTGGGCTAGCGGGACGCTACGAGCAGTACTTC
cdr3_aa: CASGLAGRYEQYF

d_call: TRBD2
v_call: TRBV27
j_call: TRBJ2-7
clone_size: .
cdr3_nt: TGTGCCAGCAGTTACGTAGCGGGATTTCTTGACGAGCAGTACTTC
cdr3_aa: CASSYVAGFLDEQYF

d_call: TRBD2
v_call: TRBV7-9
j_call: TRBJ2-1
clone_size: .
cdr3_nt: TGTGCCAGCAGCGGGACTAGCGGGATTCGTAATGAGCAGTTCTTC
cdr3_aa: CASSGTSGIRNEQFF

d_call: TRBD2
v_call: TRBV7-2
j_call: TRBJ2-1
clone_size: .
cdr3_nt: TGTGCCAGCAGCTTAGTTTCGGGGGTAGCGGGACCTAATGAGCAGTTCTTC
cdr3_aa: CASSLVSGVAGPNEQFF

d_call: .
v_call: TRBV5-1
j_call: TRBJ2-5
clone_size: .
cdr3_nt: TGCGCCAGCAGCTCCACGACTAGATTGGCCCAAGAGACCCAGTACTTC
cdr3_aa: CASSSTTRLAQETQYF

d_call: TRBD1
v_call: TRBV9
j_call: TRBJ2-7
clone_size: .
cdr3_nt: TGTGCCAGCAGCGTAGAGCCAGAGGACAGGGAAAATGGCGAGCAGTACTTC
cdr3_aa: CASSVEPEDRENGEQYF

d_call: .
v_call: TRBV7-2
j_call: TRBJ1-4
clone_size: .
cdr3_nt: TGTGCCAGCAGCTTAAATAAGGGATACGGTGAAAAACTGTTTTTT
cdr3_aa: CASSLNKGYGEKLFF

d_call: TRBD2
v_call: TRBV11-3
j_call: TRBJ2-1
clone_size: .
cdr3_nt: TGTGCCAGCAGCTTAGGGCGGACTAGCGGGAGTTTACGAGGCAATGAGCAGTTCTTC
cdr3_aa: CASSLGRTSGSLRGNEQFF

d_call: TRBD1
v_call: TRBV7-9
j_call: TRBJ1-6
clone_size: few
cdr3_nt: TGTGCCAGCAGCATCCGGGACAGGGGGGTGTCACCCCTCCACTTT
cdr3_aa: CASSIRDRGVSPLHF

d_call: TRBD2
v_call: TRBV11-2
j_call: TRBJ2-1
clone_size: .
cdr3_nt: TGTGCCAGCAGCTTAGATCCGGGTAGCGGGACCTACAATGAGCAGTTCTTC
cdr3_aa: CASSLDPGSGTYNEQFF

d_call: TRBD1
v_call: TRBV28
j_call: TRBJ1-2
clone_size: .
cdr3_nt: TGTGCCAGCACCCCGGACAGGGGCTATGGCTACACCTTC
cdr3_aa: CASTPDRGYGYTF